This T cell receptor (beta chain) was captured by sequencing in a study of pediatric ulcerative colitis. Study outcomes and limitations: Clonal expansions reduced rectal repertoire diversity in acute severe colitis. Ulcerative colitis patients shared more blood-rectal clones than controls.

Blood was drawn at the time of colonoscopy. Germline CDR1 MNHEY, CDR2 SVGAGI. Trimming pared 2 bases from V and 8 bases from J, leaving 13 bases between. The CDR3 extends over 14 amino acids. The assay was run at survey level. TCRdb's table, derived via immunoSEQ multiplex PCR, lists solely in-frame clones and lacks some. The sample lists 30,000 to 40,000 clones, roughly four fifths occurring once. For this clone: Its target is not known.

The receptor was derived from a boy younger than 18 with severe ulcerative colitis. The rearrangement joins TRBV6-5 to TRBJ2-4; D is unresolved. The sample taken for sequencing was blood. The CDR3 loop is CASSYRVGMDIQYF. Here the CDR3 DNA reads TGTGCCAGCAGTTACCGTGTAGGGATGGACATTCAGTACTTC.